The rows below give T cell receptor beta chains drawn from one sample of a study of blood T cells in healthy people across ages. TCRdb reanalysed the 5' RACE reads using MiXCR and keeps one entry per CDR3 protein. In the table there are about 970,000 distinct CDR3 sequences, around 54% of which are singletons. Material for sequencing was blood. The origin of the receptors is a woman aged 55-69 years in good health. Both conserved end residues are part of each CDR3. The D gene is left open where the match is weak. The size of a clone is reported for some rows only, either as once, few or many, or as a class for expanded clones.

v_call,j_call,clone_size,d_call,cdr3_aa,cdr3_nt
TRBV6-2/TRBV6-3,TRBJ2-7,few,NA,CASNTPGGEQYF,TGTGCCAGCAACACACCCGGGGGCGAGCAGTACTTC
TRBV5-1,TRBJ2-1,NA,NA,CASSLVRETGRPEQFF,TGCGCCAGCAGCTTGGTACGCGAGACAGGTCGACCTGAGCAGTTCTTC
TRBV24-1,TRBJ2-3,NA,NA,CATSDSPKYTLTDTQYF,TGTGCCACCAGTGATTCGCCCAAATATACTCTCACAGATACGCAGTATTTT
TRBV20-1,TRBJ1-5,NA,TRBD1,CSARDGTGDQPQHF,TGCAGTGCTAGAGACGGGACAGGGGATCAGCCCCAGCATTTT
TRBV29-1,TRBJ2-2,NA,NA,CSVRFRGTGELFF,TGCAGCGTCCGATTCCGGGGCACCGGGGAGCTGTTTTTT
TRBV6-5,TRBJ2-7,few,NA,CASKRDYEQYF,TGTGCCAGCAAGAGGGACTACGAGCAGTACTTC
TRBV2,TRBJ2-3,NA,NA,CASTLATSTDTQYF,TGTGCCAGCACCCTAGCGACTAGCACAGATACGCAGTATTTT
TRBV3-1,TRBJ2-1,NA,TRBD2,CASSQDSVSGRGLFF,TGTGCCAGCAGCCAAGATAGCGTTAGCGGGAGAGGTCTGTTCTTC
TRBV24-1,TRBJ2-1,few,NA,CATSDLGGVAGTNEQFF,TGTGCCACCAGTGATTTAGGGGGGGTAGCAGGGACCAATGAGCAGTTCTTC
TRBV20-1,TRBJ2-1,NA,TRBD2,CSARAITGTSGRSSYNEQFF,TGCAGTGCTAGAGCCATAACCGGGACTAGCGGGAGGAGCTCCTACAATGAGCAGTTCTTC
TRBV27,TRBJ2-7,NA,NA,CASSHSLGPQAYEQYF,TGTGCCAGCAGTCACTCCCTAGGACCGCAAGCATACGAGCAGTACTTC
TRBV20-1,TRBJ1-1,few,NA,CSARDLRATEAFF,TGCAGTGCTAGAGATTTGAGGGCCACTGAAGCTTTCTTT
TRBV20-1,TRBJ2-7,NA,NA,CSARDTGLSYEQYF,TGCAGTGCTAGAGATACAGGGCTCTCCTACGAGCAGTACTTC
TRBV29-1,TRBJ2-7,many,NA,CSVEDRIQGRNEQYF,TGCAGCGTTGAAGATCGTATACAGGGGAGGAACGAGCAGTACTTC
TRBV20-1,TRBJ1-2,few,NA,CSASRQPYGYTF,TGCAGTGCTAGTCGGCAGCCCTATGGCTACACCTTC
TRBV28,TRBJ2-4,NA,NA,CASSLYGRGMETGNIQYF,TGTGCCAGCAGTTTATATGGTCGGGGAATGGAAACAGGAAACATTCAGTACTTC
TRBV19,TRBJ2-7,NA,TRBD1,CASSAPGTGPYEQYF,TGTGCCAGTAGTGCGCCCGGGACAGGTCCCTACGAGCAGTACTTC
TRBV29-1,TRBJ2-1,many,TRBD2,CSVGGGSRYNEQFF,TGCAGCGTTGGTGGCGGGAGTCGATACAATGAGCAGTTCTTC
TRBV27,TRBJ2-3,NA,NA,CASIDGNTDTQYF,TGTGCCAGCATCGACGGGAACACAGATACGCAGTATTTT
TRBV7-9,TRBJ1-2,NA,NA,CASSPAWGYTF,TGTGCCAGCAGCCCAGCTTGGGGCTACACCTTC
TRBV10-3,TRBJ2-5,NA,NA,CAISERAEEGEQYF,TGTGCCATCAGTGAGAGGGCTGAAGAAGGGGAGCAGTACTTC
TRBV27,TRBJ1-2,NA,NA,CASSHLTGNYGYTF,TGTGCCAGCAGTCACCTGACGGGAAACTATGGCTACACCTTC
TRBV12-3/TRBV12-4,TRBJ1-6,few,TRBD1,CASSWDRDNSPLHF,TGTGCCAGCAGTTGGGACAGGGATAATTCACCCCTCCACTTT
TRBV20-1,TRBJ2-1,NA,TRBD2,CSAGVPGGYEQFF,TGCAGTGCCGGAGTCCCGGGAGGCTATGAGCAGTTCTTC
TRBV28,TRBJ2-7,NA,TRBD1,CASSGPGQTALEQYF,TGTGCCAGCAGTGGGCCGGGACAGACGGCTTTGGAGCAGTACTTC
TRBV20-1,TRBJ2-2,NA,NA,CSAPQGGDSNTGELFF,TGCAGTGCTCCCCAGGGGGGGGACAGTAACACCGGGGAGCTGTTTTTT
TRBV2,TRBJ1-2,few,NA,CARKTSQGYGYTF,TGTGCCAGGAAGACTTCCCAAGGGTATGGCTACACCTTC
TRBV12-3/TRBV12-4,TRBJ2-5,NA,NA,CASSPRLAWEQYF,TGTGCCAGCAGTCCTAGGCTAGCGTGGGAGCAGTACTTC
TRBV7-6,TRBJ1-4,NA,NA,CASSAVGGLGEKLFF,TGTGCCAGCTCTGCCGTGGGAGGGCTCGGCGAAAAACTGTTTTTT
TRBV7-2,TRBJ2-7,NA,NA,CASSLMERQYF,TGTGCCAGCAGCTTGATGGAAAGGCAGTACTTC
TRBV4-1,TRBJ1-1,once,NA,CASSQGGGSPEAFF,TGCGCCAGCAGCCAAGGCGGGGGGAGCCCTGAAGCTTTCTTT
TRBV5-1,TRBJ2-2,NA,NA,CASSAHDNLFF,TGCGCCAGCAGCGCCCATGATAACCTGTTTTTT